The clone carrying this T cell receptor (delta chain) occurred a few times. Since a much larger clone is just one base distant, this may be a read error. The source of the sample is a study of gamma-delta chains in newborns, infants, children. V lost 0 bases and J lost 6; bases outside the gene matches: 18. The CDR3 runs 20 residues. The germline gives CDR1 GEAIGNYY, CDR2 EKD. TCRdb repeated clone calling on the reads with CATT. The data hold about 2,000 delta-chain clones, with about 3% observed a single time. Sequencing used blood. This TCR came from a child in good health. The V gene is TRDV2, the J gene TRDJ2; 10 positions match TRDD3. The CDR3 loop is CACDTVVLGDATPIAAQLFF. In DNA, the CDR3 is TGTGCCTGTGACACCGTGGTACTGGGGGATGCGACCCCGATCGCAGCACAACTCTTCTTT.